This record concerns one TCR beta chain sequence. Its specificity is not known. The template used for profiling TCR beta VDJ and CDR3 was genomic DNA. TCRdb reanalysed the reads using MiXCR and keeps one entry per CDR3 protein. Here the sample spans roughly 250,000 distinct CDR3 sequences, 82% being singletons. CDR1 is SGHKS and CDR2 is YYEKEE in the germline V gene (reference sequence). Trimming shortened V by 5 bases and J by 8 bases, and 14 bases separated the two germline ends. The CDR3 has 13 amino acids. These data come from a study of CD8+CD57+ T cells in acquired aplastic anemia. Across the study: Sorted CD4+ plus CD8+ cells gave DNA averaging around 3.2 ug.

Those patients picked for sequencing had displayed CD8+CD57+ cell expansion on flow cytometry. Patients uniformly had severe acquired aplastic anemia. General observations from the study: In CD8+ cells, Simpson's diversity showed no significant difference between patients and controls. Overlap between patients and controls comprised roughly 28 CD8+ CDR3 sequences.

This sequence originates from a human donor with aplastic anemia. The V and J genes are TRBV5-5 and TRBJ2-1; D call uncertain. The sequenced sample was sorted CD4+, CD8+, or CD8+CD57+ T cells (not recorded which) from PBMCs. For the CDR3, the DNA is TGTGCCAGCAGTTATTTGGGGATCCATGAGCAGTTCTTC. This encodes CASSYLGIHEQFF.